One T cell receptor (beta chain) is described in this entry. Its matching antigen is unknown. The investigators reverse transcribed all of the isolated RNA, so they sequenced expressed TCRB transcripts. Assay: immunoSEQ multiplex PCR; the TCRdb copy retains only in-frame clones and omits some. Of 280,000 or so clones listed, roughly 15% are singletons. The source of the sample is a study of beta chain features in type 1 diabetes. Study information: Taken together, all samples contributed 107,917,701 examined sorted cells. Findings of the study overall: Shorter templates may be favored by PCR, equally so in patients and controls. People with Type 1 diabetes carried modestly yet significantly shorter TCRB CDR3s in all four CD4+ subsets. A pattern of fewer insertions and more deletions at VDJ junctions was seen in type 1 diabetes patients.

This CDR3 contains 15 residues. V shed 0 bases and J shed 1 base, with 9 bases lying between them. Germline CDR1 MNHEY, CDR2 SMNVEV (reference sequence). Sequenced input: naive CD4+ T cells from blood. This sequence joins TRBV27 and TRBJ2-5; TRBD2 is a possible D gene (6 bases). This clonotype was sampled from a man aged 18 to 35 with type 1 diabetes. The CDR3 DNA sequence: TGTGCCAGCAGTTTATCGTTGCGGGGCCAAGAGACCCAGTACTTC. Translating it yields CASSLSLRGQETQYF.